The clone carrying this T cell receptor (beta chain) rates as medium-sized (0.01 to 0.1%). Whole blood was used without fractionation, so all unsorted peripheral T cells were included. The sample belongs to a study of HIV-infected patients and healthy controls. There are 16 residues in the CDR3. Germline CDR1 reads DFQATT; CDR2 reads SNEGSKA (reference sequence). The V gene end was trimmed by 6 bases and the J gene end by 1 base; junction bases not matched to a gene: 10. Alpha and beta constant-region primers primed reverse transcription of about 500 ng RNA. Each of the alpha and beta chains got its own library through chain-specific third strand synthesis with indices. Using its own MiXCR run on the 5' RACE reads, TCRdb lists one record per CDR3 protein. The table shows some 13,000 distinct CDR3 sequences, with roughly a tenth occurring only once.

The genes are TRBV20-1 and TRBJ2-3; 10 bases are shared with TRBD2. The TCR comes from an adult in good health. The sample consisted of blood. The CDR3 DNA follows: TGCAGTGCCAATCCCCTAGCGGGGGATGGCACAGATACGCAGTATTTT. Its translation: CSANPLAGDGTDTQYF.